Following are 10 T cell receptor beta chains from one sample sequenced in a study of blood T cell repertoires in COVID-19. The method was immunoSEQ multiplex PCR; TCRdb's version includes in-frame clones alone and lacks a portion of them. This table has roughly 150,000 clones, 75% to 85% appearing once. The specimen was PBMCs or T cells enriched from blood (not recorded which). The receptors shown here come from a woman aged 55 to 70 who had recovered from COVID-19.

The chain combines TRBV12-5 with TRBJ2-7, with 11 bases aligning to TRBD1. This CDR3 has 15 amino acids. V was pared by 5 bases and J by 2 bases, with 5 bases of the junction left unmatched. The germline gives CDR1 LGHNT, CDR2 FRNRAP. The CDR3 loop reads CASGSWGQGAYEQYF. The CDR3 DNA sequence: TGTGCTAGTGGTAGCTGGGGACAGGGGGCCTACGAGCAGTACTTC.

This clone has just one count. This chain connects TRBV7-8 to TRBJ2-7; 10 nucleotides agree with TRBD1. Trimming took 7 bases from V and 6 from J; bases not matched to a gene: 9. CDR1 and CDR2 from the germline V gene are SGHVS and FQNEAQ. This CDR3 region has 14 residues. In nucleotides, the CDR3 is TGTGCCAGCACCGAACGGGACAGGGGACGCGAGCAGTACTTC. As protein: CASTERDRGREQYF.

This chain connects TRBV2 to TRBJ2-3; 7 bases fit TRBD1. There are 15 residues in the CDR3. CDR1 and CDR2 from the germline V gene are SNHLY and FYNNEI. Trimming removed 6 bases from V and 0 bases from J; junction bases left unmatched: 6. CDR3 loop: CASRKGQTSTDTQYF. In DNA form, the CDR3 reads TGTGCCAGCAGAAAGGGACAGACTAGCACAGATACGCAGTATTTT.

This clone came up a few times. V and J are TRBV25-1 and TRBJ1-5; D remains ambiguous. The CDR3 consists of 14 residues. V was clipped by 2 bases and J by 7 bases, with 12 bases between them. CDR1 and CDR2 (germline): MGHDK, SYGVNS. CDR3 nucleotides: TGTGCCAGCAGTGAAAACGGGGAGGTCCAGCCCCAGCATTTT. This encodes CASSENGEVQPQHF.

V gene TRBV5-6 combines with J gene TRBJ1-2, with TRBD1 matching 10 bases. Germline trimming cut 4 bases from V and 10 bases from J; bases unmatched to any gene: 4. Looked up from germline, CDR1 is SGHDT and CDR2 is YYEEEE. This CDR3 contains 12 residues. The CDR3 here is CASSAGTGDYTF. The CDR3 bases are TGTGCCAGCAGCGCAGGGACAGGGGACTACACCTTC.

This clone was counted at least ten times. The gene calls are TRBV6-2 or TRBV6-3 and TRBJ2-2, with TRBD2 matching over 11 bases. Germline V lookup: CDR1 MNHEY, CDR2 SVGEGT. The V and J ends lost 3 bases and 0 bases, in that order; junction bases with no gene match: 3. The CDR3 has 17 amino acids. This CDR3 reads CASSYLAGGTNTGELFF. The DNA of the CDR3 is TGTGCCAGCAGTTATCTAGCGGGGGGAACGAACACCGGGGAGCTGTTTTTT.

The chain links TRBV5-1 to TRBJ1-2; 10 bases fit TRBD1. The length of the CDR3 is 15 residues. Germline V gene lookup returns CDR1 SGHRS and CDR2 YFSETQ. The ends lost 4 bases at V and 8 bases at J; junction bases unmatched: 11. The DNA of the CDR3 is TGCGCCAGCAGCCCATCGGGACAGGGGTGGAACGGCTACACCTTC. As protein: CASSPSGQGWNGYTF.

In nucleotides, the CDR3 is TGTGCCTGGAATCGGGGGACGAGCAATCAGCCCCAGCATTTT. It is translated as CAWNRGTSNQPQHF. This rearrangement joins TRBV30 to TRBJ1-5; perhaps TRBD1 as D (5 bases). CDR3 length: 14 amino acids. V lost 4 bases to trimming and J lost 1 base, with 11 bases between them. The germline CDR1 and CDR2 sequences are GTSNPN and SVGIG (reference sequence).

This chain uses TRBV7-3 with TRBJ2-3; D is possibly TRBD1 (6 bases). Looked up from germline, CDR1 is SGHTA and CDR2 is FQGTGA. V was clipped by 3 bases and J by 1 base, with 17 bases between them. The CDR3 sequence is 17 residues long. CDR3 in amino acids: CASSFGGGSMGTDTQYF. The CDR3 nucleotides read TGTGCCAGCAGCTTTGGTGGGGGCTCGATGGGCACAGATACGCAGTATTTT.

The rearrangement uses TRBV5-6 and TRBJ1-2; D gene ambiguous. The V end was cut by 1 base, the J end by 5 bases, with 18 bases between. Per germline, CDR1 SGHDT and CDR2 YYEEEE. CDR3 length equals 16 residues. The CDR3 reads CASSLRTALNFYGYTF. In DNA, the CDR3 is TGTGCCAGCAGCTTGAGAACCGCCTTAAACTTTTATGGCTACACCTTC.